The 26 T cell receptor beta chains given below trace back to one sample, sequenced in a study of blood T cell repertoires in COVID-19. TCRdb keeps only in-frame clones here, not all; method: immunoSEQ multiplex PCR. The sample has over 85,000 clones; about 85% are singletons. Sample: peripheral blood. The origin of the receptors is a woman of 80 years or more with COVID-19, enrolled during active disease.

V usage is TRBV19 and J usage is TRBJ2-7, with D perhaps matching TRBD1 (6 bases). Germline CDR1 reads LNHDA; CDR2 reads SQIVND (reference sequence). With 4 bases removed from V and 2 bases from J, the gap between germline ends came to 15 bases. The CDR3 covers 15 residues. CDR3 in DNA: TGTGCCAGTAGTAGGCGAGACGACAGGCCCTACGAGCAGTACTTC. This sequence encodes CASSRRDDRPYEQYF.

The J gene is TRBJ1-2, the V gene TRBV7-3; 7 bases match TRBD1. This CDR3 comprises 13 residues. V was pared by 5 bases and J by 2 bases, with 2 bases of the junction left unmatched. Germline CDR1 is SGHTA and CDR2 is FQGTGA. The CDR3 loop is CASSAGGNYGYTF. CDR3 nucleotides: TGTGCCAGCAGCGCAGGGGGGAACTATGGCTACACCTTC. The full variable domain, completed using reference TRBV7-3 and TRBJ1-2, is GAGVSQTPSNKVTEKGKYVELRCDPISGHTALYWYRQSLGQGPEFLIYFQGTGAADDSGLPNDRFFAVRPEGSVSTLKIQRTERGDSAVYLCASSAGGNYGYTFGSGTRLTVV.

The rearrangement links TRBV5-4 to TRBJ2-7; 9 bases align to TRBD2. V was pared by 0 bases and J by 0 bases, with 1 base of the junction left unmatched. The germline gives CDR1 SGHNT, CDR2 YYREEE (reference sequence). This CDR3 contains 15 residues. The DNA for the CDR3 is TGTGCCAGCAGCTTGGAACTAGCGGGCTCCTACGAGCAGTACTTC. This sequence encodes CASSLELAGSYEQYF.

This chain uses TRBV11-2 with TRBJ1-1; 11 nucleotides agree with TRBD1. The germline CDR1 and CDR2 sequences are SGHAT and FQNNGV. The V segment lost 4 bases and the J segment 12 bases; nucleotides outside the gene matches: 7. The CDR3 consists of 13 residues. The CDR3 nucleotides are TGTGCCAGCAGCTCGGACAGGGGGCGGTTTCCTTTCTTT. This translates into CASSSDRGRFPFF.

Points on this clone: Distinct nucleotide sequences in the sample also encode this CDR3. The chain's CDR3 is CASSPGGDTQYF. The CDR3 DNA is TGTGCCAGCTCACCTGGAGGGGATACGCAGTATTTT. The V gene is TRBV18, the J gene TRBJ2-3; possible D gene TRBD2, 6 bases. Germline CDR1 and CDR2: KGHSH and LQKENI. V lost 3 bases and J lost 6, with 7 bases in between. The CDR3 sequence is 12 residues long.

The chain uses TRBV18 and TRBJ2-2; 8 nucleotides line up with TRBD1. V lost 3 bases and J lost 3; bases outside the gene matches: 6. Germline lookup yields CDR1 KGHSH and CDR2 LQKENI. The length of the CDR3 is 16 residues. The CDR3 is CASSPWTGLDTGELFF. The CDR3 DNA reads TGTGCCAGCTCACCCTGGACAGGGCTCGACACCGGGGAGCTGTTTTTT.

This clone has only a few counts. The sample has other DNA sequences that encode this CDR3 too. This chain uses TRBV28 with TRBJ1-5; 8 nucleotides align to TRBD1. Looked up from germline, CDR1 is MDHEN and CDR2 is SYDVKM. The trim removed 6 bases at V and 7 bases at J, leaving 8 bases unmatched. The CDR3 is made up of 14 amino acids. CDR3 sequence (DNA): TGTGCCAGCAGGCGCGACAGGGGTGGACAGCCCCAGCATTTT. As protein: CASRRDRGGQPQHF.

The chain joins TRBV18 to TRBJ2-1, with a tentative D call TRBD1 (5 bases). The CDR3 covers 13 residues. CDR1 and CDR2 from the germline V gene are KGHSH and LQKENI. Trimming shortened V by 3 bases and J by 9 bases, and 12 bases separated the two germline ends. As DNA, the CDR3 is TGTGCCAGCTCACCGGGGCTTGGGCGTGAGCAGTTCTTC. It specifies CASSPGLGREQFF.

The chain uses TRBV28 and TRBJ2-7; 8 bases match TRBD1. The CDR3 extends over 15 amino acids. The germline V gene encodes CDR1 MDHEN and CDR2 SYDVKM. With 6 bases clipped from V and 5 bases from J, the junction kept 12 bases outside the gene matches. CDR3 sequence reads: CASSPSMTGVDEQYF. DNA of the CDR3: TGTGCCAGCAGCCCCTCGATGACAGGGGTCGACGAGCAGTACTTC. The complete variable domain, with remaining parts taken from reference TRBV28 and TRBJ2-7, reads DVKVTQSSRYLVKRTGEKVFLECVQDMDHENMFWYRQDPGLGLRLIYFSYDVKMKEKGDIPEGYSVSREKKERFSLILESASTNQTSMYLCASSPSMTGVDEQYFGPGTRLTVT.

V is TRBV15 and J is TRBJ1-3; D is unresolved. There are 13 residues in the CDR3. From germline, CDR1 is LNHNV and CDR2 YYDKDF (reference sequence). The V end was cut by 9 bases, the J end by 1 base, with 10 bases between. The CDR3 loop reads CATRVSSGNTIYF. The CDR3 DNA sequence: TGTGCCACGAGAGTTAGTTCTGGAAACACCATATATTTT.

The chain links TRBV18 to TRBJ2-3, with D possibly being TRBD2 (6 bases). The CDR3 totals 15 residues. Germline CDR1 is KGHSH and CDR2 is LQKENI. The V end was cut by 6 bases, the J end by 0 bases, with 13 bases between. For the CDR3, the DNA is TGTGCCAGCTCGCCGACTAGGTCTAGCACAGATACGCAGTATTTT. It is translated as CASSPTRSSTDTQYF.

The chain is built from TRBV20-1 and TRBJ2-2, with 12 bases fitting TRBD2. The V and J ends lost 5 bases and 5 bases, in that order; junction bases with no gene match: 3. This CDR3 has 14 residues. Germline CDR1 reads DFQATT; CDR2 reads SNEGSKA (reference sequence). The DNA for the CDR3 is TGCAGTGCTGGTGGACTAGCGGGGACCGGGGAGCTGTTTTTT. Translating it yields CSAGGLAGTGELFF.

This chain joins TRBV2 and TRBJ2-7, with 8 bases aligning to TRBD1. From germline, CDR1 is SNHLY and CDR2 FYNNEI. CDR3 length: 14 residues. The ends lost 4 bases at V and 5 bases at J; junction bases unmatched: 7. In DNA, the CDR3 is TGTGCCAGCAGTGGAATAAGACAGGGGAACGAGCAGTACTTC. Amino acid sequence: CASSGIRQGNEQYF. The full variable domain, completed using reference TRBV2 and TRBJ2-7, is EPEVTQTPSHQVTQMGQEVILRCVPISNHLYFYWYRQILGQKVEFLVSFYNNEISEKSEIFDDQFSVERPDGSNFTLKIRSTKLEDSAMYFCASSGIRQGNEQYFGPGTRLTVT.

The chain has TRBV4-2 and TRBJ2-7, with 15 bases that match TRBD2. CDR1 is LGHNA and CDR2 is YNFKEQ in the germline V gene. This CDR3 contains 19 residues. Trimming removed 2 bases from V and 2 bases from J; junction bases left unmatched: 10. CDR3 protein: CASSQSSGTSGGPPYEQYF. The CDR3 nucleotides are TGTGCCAGCAGCCAAAGTTCCGGGACTAGCGGGGGGCCACCCTACGAGCAGTACTTC.

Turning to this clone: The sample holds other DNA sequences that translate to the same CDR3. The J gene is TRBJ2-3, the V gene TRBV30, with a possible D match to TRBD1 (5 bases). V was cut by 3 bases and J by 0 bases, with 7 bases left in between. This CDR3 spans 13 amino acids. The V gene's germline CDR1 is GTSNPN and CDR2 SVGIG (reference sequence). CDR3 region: CAWSTGSTDTQYF. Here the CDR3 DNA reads TGTGCCTGGAGCACAGGTAGCACAGATACGCAGTATTTT.

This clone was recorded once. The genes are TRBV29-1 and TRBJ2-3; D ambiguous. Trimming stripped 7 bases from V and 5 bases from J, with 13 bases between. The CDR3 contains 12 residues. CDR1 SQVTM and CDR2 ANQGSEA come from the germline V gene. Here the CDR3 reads CSGLGSQDTQYF. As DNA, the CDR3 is TGCAGCGGCCTAGGTAGCCAAGATACGCAGTATTTT.

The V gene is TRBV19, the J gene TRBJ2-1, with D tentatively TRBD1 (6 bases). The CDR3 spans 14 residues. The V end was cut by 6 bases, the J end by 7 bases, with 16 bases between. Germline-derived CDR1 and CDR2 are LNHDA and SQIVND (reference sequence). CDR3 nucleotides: TGTGCCAGTAGCCTGGCAGGGGTTAGTAATGAGCAGTTCTTC. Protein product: CASSLAGVSNEQFF.

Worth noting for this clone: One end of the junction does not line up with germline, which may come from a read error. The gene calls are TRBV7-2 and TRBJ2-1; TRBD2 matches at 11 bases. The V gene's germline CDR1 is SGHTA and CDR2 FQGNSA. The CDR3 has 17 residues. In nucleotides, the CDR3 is TGTGCCAGCAGTTTAGGTACTAGCGGGGGAGGGAACAATGAGCAGTTCTTC. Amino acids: CASSLGTSGGGNNEQFF.

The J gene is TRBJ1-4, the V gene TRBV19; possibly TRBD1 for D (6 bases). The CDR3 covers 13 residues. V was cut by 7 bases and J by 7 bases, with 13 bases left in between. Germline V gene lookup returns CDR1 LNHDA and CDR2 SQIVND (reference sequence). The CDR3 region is CASTFGGVEKLFF. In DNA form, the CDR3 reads TGTGCCAGTACATTTGGGGGCGTTGAAAAACTGTTTTTT. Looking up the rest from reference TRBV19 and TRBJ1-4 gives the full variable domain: DGGITQSPKYLFRKEGQNVTLSCEQNLNHDAMYWYRQDPGQGLRLIYYSQIVNDFQKGDIAEGYSVSREKKESFPLTVTSAQKNPTAFYLCASTFGGVEKLFFGSGTQLSVL.

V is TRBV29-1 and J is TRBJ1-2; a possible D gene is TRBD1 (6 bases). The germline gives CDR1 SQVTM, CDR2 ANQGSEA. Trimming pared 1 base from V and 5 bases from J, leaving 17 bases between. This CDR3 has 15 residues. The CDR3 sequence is CSVEGGAGVWYGYTF. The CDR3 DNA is TGCAGCGTTGAAGGTGGGGCAGGGGTTTGGTATGGCTACACCTTC.

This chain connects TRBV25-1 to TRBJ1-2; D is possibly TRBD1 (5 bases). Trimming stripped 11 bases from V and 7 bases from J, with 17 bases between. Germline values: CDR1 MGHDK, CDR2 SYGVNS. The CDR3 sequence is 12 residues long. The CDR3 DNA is TGTGCCTCTCAGCGCGGGACGGGTGGCTACACCTTC. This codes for CASQRGTGGYTF.

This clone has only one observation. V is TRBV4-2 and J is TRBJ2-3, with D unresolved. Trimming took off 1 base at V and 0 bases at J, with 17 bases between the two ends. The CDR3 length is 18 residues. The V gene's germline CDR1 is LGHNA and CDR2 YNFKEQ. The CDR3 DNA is TGTGCCAGCAGCCAAGGTTCCAGGATCGGCACTAGCACAGATACGCAGTATTTT. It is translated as CASSQGSRIGTSTDTQYF.

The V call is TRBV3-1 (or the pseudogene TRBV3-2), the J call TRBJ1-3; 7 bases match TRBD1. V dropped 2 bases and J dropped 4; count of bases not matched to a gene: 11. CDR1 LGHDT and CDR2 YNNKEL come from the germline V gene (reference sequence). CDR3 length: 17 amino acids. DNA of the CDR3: TGTGCCAGCAGCCAACCCCGGACAGGCTATTCGGGAAACACCATATATTTT. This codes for CASSQPRTGYSGNTIYF.

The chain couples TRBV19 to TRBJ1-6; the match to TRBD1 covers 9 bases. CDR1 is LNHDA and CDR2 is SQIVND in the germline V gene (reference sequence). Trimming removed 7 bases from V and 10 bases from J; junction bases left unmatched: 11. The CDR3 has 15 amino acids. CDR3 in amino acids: CASNSGDRVRSPLHF. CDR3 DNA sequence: TGTGCCAGTAACTCAGGGGACAGGGTACGGTCACCCCTCCACTTT.

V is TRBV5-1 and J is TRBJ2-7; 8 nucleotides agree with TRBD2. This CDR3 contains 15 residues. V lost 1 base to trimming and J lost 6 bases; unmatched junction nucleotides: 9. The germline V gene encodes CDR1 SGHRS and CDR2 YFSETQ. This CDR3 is CASSLFGAGDPEQYF. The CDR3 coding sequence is TGCGCCAGCAGCTTGTTTGGAGCGGGAGACCCCGAGCAGTACTTC.

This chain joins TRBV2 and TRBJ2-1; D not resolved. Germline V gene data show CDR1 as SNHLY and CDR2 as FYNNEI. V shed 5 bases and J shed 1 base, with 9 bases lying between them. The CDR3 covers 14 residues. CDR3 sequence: CASSFTYSYNEQFF. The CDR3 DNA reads TGTGCCAGCAGTTTTACATATTCCTACAATGAGCAGTTCTTC.